These T cell receptor beta chains were read from a single sample in a study of response to subunit inactivated influenza vaccine. Each CDR3 protein is one row after TCRdb ran MiXCR on the RT-PCR reads. The data contain some 540,000 distinct CDR3 sequences, 20% to 25% of them singletons. These data also formed part of another study, on T cells expressing NK-cell markers.

This material consisted of CD4+ T cells sorted from PBMCs, taken about 12 days after vaccination. The receptors originated from a man aged 50 or older who received an inactivated influenza vaccine. The CDR3 runs from the conserved cysteine through the conserved F or W. The D gene is left open where the match is weak. Not all rows give a size; the values are once, few, many and, for expanded clones, a class.

clone size	V gene	D gene	J gene	CDR3 DNA	CDR3 protein
.	TRBV7-9	TRBD2	TRBJ2-1	TGTGCCAGCAGCTTCGCTAGCGGAAAAACACAGGAGCAGTTCTTC	CASSFASGKTQEQFF
.	TRBV10-3	.	TRBJ1-2	TGTGCCATCAGTGACAAGAGGAAGGAGGGGTCCAACTATGGCTACACCTTC	CAISDKRKEGSNYGYTF
.	TRBV7-2	TRBD2	TRBJ2-2	TGTGCCAGCAGCCCGACCTGGGGGGGGGCCGGGGAGCTGTTTTTT	CASSPTWGGAGELFF
few	TRBV7-2	TRBD2	TRBJ2-7	TGTGCCAGCAGCCAGACTAGCGGTCCCTACGAGCAGTACTTC	CASSQTSGPYEQYF
few	TRBV5-6	TRBD1	TRBJ1-1	TGTGCCAGCAGCCTGACAGGGGTTAGCACTGAAGCTTTCTTT	CASSLTGVSTEAFF
.	TRBV9	TRBD1	TRBJ2-1	TGTGCCAGCAGCGAACTCGGGCAGGGGGTCTACAATGAGCAGTTCTTC	CASSELGQGVYNEQFF
many	TRBV7-2	TRBD2	TRBJ2-5	TGTGCCAGCAGCTTTCTAGCGGGAACTCCGGAGACCCAGTACTTC	CASSFLAGTPETQYF
.	TRBV3-1	.	TRBJ2-2	TGTGCCAGCTGCAGCAGCTACCTCACCGGGGAGCTGTTTTTT	CASCSSYLTGELFF
.	TRBV20-1	TRBD1	TRBJ1-2	TGCAGTGCTTTGGGACAGGGGAAAGCTAACTATGGCTACACCTTC	CSALGQGKANYGYTF
.	TRBV10-3	.	TRBJ2-7	TGTGCCATCAGTGAAAGGGACGCTAACTACGAGCAGTACTTC	CAISERDANYEQYF
.	TRBV7-2	TRBD2	TRBJ2-7	TGTGCCAGCAGCTTACAGGGAGGGGTTGGCGAGCAGTACTTC	CASSLQGGVGEQYF
few	TRBV5-1	.	TRBJ2-1	TGCGCCAGCAGCTTAACACCTAACTCCTACAATGAGCAGTTCTTC	CASSLTPNSYNEQFF
few	TRBV6-1	.	TRBJ1-1	TGTGCCAGCAGTGAAGCGCTTCAAGGCAGAGGAGACACTGAAGCTTTCTTT	CASSEALQGRGDTEAFF
.	TRBV20-1	.	TRBJ2-7	TGCAGTGCTAGATTAGCAGGGCCGGCCTACGAGCAGTACTTC	CSARLAGPAYEQYF
.	TRBV9	TRBD2	TRBJ2-5	TGTGCCAGCAGCGAAACTAGCGGGGGCGCCGGTGAGACCCAGTACTTC	CASSETSGGAGETQYF
few	TRBV12-3/TRBV12-4	.	TRBJ2-1	TGTGCCAGCAGCCAGTCACTAGGGGGCAATGAGCAGTTCTTC	CASSQSLGGNEQFF
few	TRBV7-7	.	TRBJ1-4	TGTGCCAGCAGCCCTACTGACGGATTTAATGAAAAACTGTTTTTT	CASSPTDGFNEKLFF
once	TRBV10-3	TRBD1	TRBJ2-6	TGTGCCATCAGTGAGACGACAGGGGCCTCTGGGGCCAACGTCCTGACTTTC	CAISETTGASGANVLTF
.	TRBV7-2	.	TRBJ1-3	TGTGCCAGCAGCATCGATGTTTCTGGAAACACCATATATTTT	CASSIDVSGNTIYF
.	TRBV5-5	TRBD1	TRBJ2-7	TGTGCCAGCAGCTTGGACTTGGGACAGAGTTCCTACGAGCAGTACTTC	CASSLDLGQSSYEQYF
.	TRBV14	.	TRBJ2-1	TGTGCCAGCAGCCTCAAGATAACGGGAGCGACCTACAATGAGCAGTTCTTC	CASSLKITGATYNEQFF
few	TRBV20-1	.	TRBJ2-2	TGCAGTGCTAGCGGACGAGTATCCGGGGAGCTGTTTTTT	CSASGRVSGELFF
.	TRBV7-9	.	TRBJ2-1	TGTGCCAGCAGCCGCCGGGACACGGGGTTCTTC	CASSRRDTGFF
.	TRBV6-1	.	TRBJ2-1	TGTGCCAGCAGTCCCCTAGGCTTCGGTGAGCAGTTCTTC	CASSPLGFGEQFF
once	TRBV5-6	.	TRBJ1-5	TGTGCCAGCAGCTTAGGGGAACCTGACCAGCCCCAGCATTTT	CASSLGEPDQPQHF
.	TRBV6-1	.	TRBJ2-1	TGTGCCAGCAGTCGACTAGTGGGGAACAATGAGCAGTTCTTC	CASSRLVGNNEQFF
few	TRBV4-1	.	TRBJ2-5	TGCGCCAGCAGCCAAGGGCAGTTGGAGACCCAGTACTTC	CASSQGQLETQYF
few	TRBV11-3	TRBD2	TRBJ2-7	TGTGCCAGCAGCCCAGGACTAGCGGGGCCCCGGCCCTACGAGCAGTACTTC	CASSPGLAGPRPYEQYF
.	TRBV9	.	TRBJ2-1	TGTGCCAGCAGCGTAGGACCGGGAAGTGAGCAGTTCTTC	CASSVGPGSEQFF
.	TRBV4-3	TRBD2	TRBJ2-1	TGCGCCAGCAGCCCGATGCGGGGGTTTGCTTACAATGAGCAGTTCTTC	CASSPMRGFAYNEQFF